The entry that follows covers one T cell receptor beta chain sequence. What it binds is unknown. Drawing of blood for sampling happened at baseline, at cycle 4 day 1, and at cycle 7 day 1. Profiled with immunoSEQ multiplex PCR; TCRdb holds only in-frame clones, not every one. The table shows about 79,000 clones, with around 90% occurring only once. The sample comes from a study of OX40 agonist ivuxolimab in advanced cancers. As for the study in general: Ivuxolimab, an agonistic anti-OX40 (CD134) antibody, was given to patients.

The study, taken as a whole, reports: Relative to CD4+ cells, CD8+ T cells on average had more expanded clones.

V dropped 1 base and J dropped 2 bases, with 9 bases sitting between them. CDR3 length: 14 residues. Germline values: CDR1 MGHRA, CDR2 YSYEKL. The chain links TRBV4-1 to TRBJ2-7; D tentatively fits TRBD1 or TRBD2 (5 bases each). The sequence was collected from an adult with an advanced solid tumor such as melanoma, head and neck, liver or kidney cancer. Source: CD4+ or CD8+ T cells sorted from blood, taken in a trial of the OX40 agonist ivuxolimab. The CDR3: CASSQGDGPYEQYF. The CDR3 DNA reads TGCGCCAGCAGCCAAGGGGACGGTCCCTACGAGCAGTACTTC.